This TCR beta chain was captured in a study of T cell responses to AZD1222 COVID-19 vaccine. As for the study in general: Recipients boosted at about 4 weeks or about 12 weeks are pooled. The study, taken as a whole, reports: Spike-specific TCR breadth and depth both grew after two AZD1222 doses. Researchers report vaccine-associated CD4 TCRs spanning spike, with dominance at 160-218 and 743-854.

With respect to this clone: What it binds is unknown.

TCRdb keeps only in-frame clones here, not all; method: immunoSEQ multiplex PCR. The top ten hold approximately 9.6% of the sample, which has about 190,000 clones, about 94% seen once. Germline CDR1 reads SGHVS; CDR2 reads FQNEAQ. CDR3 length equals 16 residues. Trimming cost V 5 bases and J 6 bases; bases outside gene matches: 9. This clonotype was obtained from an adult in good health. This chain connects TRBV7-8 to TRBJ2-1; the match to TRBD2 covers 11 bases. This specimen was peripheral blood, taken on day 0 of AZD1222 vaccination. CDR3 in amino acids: CASSQGTSGPLNEQFF. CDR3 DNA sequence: TGTGCCAGCAGCCAAGGGACTAGCGGACCTCTCAATGAGCAGTTCTTC.